This T cell receptor (beta chain) was profiled in a study of graft-versus-host responses after intestinal transplantation. Study overall: Recipients obtained multivisceral, liver-intestinal, or isolated intestinal transplants. Whole-study findings and limits: GvH clones detected in recipient marrow included some appearing first in ileum or blood. Within the allografts of patients who had graft-donor T cell macrochimerism, graft-versus-host to host-versus-graft clonal ratios were high.

The method was immunoSEQ multiplex PCR; TCRdb's version includes in-frame clones alone and lacks a portion of them. The sample lists about 120,000 clones, 85% to 95% occurring once. This CDR3 is 11 amino acids long. Trimming pared 2 bases from V and 10 bases from J, leaving 8 bases between. The germline V gene has CDR1 MDHEN and CDR2 SYDVKM. With regard to this clone: Antigen: not known.

The chain employs TRBV28 and TRBJ1-2; the D is unclear. The clonotype was recovered from a human donor who received an intestinal transplant. The sample consisted of unstimulated CD8+ T cells sorted from spleen or lymph node cells, taken before intestinal transplant. The CDR3 DNA is TGTGCCAGCAGTTTACGGAGAGACTACACCTTC. Residues: CASSLRRDYTF.